The 27 T cell receptor beta chains below were found in one sample sequenced in a study of blood T cell repertoires in COVID-19. Produced via immunoSEQ multiplex PCR; TCRdb's table is partial and in-frame only. The repertoire holds about 93,000 clones, approximately 89% seen once, with less than 2.5% in the top ten. The sequencing input was peripheral blood. The receptors come from a man between 45 and 60 years old with acute or convalescent COVID-19.

V usage is TRBV9 and J usage is TRBJ2-3; D is perhaps TRBD2 (5 bases). The CDR3 consists of 15 residues. Looked up from germline, CDR1 is SGDLS and CDR2 is YYNGEE. Trimming shortened V by 4 bases and J by 3 bases, and 15 bases separated the two germline ends. CDR3 coding DNA: TGTGCCAGCAGCTTCGGGCCTACTAGGACAGATACGCAGTATTTT. It yields the protein CASSFGPTRTDTQYF.

The chain has TRBV24-1 and TRBJ2-1; TRBD1 aligns across 9 bases. Trimming took 2 bases from V and 7 from J; bases not matched to a gene: 5. Germline V gives CDR1 KGHDR, CDR2 SFDVKD. The CDR3 runs 15 residues. This CDR3 reads CATSDSRDRVNEQFF. CDR3 nucleotide sequence: TGTGCCACCAGTGATTCCCGGGACAGGGTAAATGAGCAGTTCTTC.

The chain links TRBV7-2 to TRBJ2-2; TRBD1 matches at 8 bases. V lost 3 bases, J lost 5 bases, and 5 bases stayed unmatched. Germline CDR1 and CDR2: SGHTA and FQGNSA. The CDR3 length is 15 residues. The CDR3 region has the DNA TGTGCCAGCAGCTTGGACAGGGTTGAGACCGGGGAGCTGTTTTTT. Its translation: CASSLDRVETGELFF.

The rearrangement uses TRBV6-1 and TRBJ1-4; 7 nucleotides align to TRBD1. The V segment lost 3 bases and the J segment 0 bases; nucleotides outside the gene matches: 13. This CDR3 is 19 amino acids long. The germline CDR1 and CDR2 sequences are MNHNS and SASEGT. The CDR3 here is CASSERQGDFIATNEKLFF. CDR3 nucleotides: TGTGCCAGCAGTGAGCGGCAGGGGGATTTTATTGCAACTAATGAAAAACTGTTTTTT.

The chain uses TRBV19 and TRBJ1-5; possible D gene TRBD1, 6 bases. The CDR3 contains 15 residues. V dropped 6 bases and J dropped 1 base, with 13 bases sitting between them. Germline V gives CDR1 LNHDA, CDR2 SQIVND (reference sequence). CDR3 residues: CASSTSDRSNQPQHF. CDR3 DNA sequence: TGTGCCAGTAGCACCTCCGACAGGAGCAATCAGCCCCAGCATTTT.

The rearrangement links TRBV29-1 to TRBJ2-3; the D gene is possibly TRBD1 (6 bases). Between the trimmed V and J ends, which lost 3 bases and 2 bases, there was a span of 12 bases. Looked up from germline, CDR1 is SQVTM and CDR2 is ANQGSEA. This CDR3 has 14 residues. Here the CDR3 reads CSVDAGANTDTQYF. The CDR3 coding sequence is TGCAGCGTTGATGCAGGGGCGAACACAGATACGCAGTATTTT.

J is TRBJ1-1 and V is TRBV7-9; D is possibly TRBD1 (6 bases). V lost 2 bases to trimming and J lost 2 bases, with 9 bases between them. The CDR3 is 14 residues long. The germline CDR1 and CDR2 sequences are SEHNR and FQNEAQ (reference sequence). CDR3 residues: CASSLSRGNTEAFF. CDR3 nucleotides: TGTGCCAGCAGCTTAAGCAGGGGCAACACTGAAGCTTTCTTT.

CDR3 bases: TGTGCCAGCAGCTTAACAATAGCGGGGCGGTTCTCCCCCAATGAGCAGTTCTTC. Its translation: CASSLTIAGRFSPNEQFF. V gene TRBV11-2 combines with J gene TRBJ2-1; 8 nucleotides match TRBD2. Germline V CDR1 and CDR2: SGHAT, FQNNGV. This CDR3 contains 18 residues. The ends lost 2 bases at V and 6 bases at J; junction bases unmatched: 15.

The chain uses TRBV4-1 and TRBJ2-3; possibly TRBD2 for D (5 bases). Germline V gene lookup returns CDR1 MGHRA and CDR2 YSYEKL. With 1 base removed from V and 2 bases from J, the gap between germline ends came to 7 bases. The CDR3 spans 14 residues. This CDR3 reads CASSQVLDTDTQYF. The CDR3 DNA reads as TGCGCCAGCAGCCAAGTACTAGACACAGATACGCAGTATTTT.

The V and J genes are TRBV13 and TRBJ2-7, with a possible D match to TRBD1 (6 bases). Germline V lookup: CDR1 PRHDT, CDR2 FYEKMQ (reference sequence). Trimming shortened V by 3 bases and J by 3 bases, and 12 bases separated the two germline ends. There are 14 residues in the CDR3. CDR3: CASSLALQGYEQYF. The DNA for the CDR3 is TGTGCCAGCAGCTTGGCCCTACAGGGCTACGAGCAGTACTTC.

This clone was counted once. The chain recombines TRBV18 with TRBJ2-7; 7 bases align to TRBD2. The CDR3 extends over 15 amino acids. J lost 0 bases, V lost 4 bases, and 6 bases had no gene match. Germline V lookup: CDR1 KGHSH, CDR2 LQKENI. CDR3 loop: CASSRGGGPSYEQYF. The CDR3 nucleotides are TGTGCCAGCTCACGGGGGGGAGGACCCTCCTACGAGCAGTACTTC.

The chain couples TRBV10-3 to TRBJ2-3; TRBD1 matches 7 bases. V shed 2 bases, J shed 2 bases, and the junction held 4 bases outside the gene matches. Germline V CDR1 and CDR2: ENHRY, SYGVKD. The CDR3 sequence is 15 residues long. The CDR3 DNA sequence: TGTGCCATCAGTGAGCCGACAGGGCCCACAGATACGCAGTATTTT. It specifies CAISEPTGPTDTQYF.

The chain combines TRBV24-1 with TRBJ2-2; D might be TRBD2 (5 bases). The CDR3 totals 14 residues. Germline V lookup: CDR1 KGHDR, CDR2 SFDVKD. Deletions cut 6 bases from V and 1 base from J, with 8 bases between. In DNA, the CDR3 is TGTGCCACCAGTCTACGGGGGAACACCGGGGAGCTGTTTTTT. Its protein is CATSLRGNTGELFF.

The chain carries TRBV4-1 and TRBJ2-3; TRBD2 aligns across 13 bases. The CDR3 runs to 18 residues. The V gene end was trimmed by 2 bases and the J gene end by 4 bases; junction bases not matched to a gene: 9. CDR1 is MGHRA, CDR2 YSYEKL, per germline. CDR3 sequence: CASSQPVGTSGTADTQYF. For the CDR3, the DNA is TGCGCCAGCAGCCAACCCGTGGGGACTAGCGGGACAGCAGATACGCAGTATTTT.

V gene TRBV2 combines with J gene TRBJ1-1; a possible D gene is TRBD1 (5 bases). Germline V lookup: CDR1 SNHLY, CDR2 FYNNEI. CDR3 length: 14 residues. The V and J ends lost 6 bases and 0 bases respectively, with 11 bases between them. The DNA of the CDR3 is TGTGCCAGCAGGCCGGGACTGATGAACACTGAAGCTTTCTTT. Protein: CASRPGLMNTEAFF. The whole variable domain, remainder taken from reference TRBV2 and TRBJ1-1, is EPEVTQTPSHQVTQMGQEVILRCVPISNHLYFYWYRQILGQKVEFLVSFYNNEISEKSEIFDDQFSVERPDGSNFTLKIRSTKLEDSAMYFCASRPGLMNTEAFFGQGTRLTVV.

V gene TRBV4-3 combines with J gene TRBJ1-4; 8 nucleotides agree with TRBD1. CDR3 length equals 19 residues. Germline CDR1 reads LGHNA; CDR2 reads YSLEER. Unmatched junction bases numbered 15, after V lost 2 bases and J lost 4 bases. CDR3 sequence (DNA): TGCGCCAGCAGCCAACATGCGCCGCCCCAGGGGGCAAGTAATGAAAAACTGTTTTTT. Translating it yields CASSQHAPPQGASNEKLFF.

The J gene is TRBJ1-4, the V gene TRBV10-1, with D unresolved. The CDR3 is made up of 15 amino acids. Germline values: CDR1 WNHNN, CDR2 SYGVQD (reference sequence). V dropped 5 bases and J dropped 1 base, with 11 bases sitting between them. The CDR3 loop reads CASSSPRRTNEKLFF. The DNA of the CDR3 is TGCGCCAGCAGTTCTCCGCGGCGAACTAATGAAAAACTGTTTTTT.

This clone was observed a single time. The chain couples TRBV3-1 (or the pseudogene TRBV3-2) to TRBJ1-6; 9 bases line up with TRBD1. Looked up from germline, CDR1 is LGHDT and CDR2 is YNNKEL (reference sequence). The CDR3 totals 14 residues. V shed 1 base and J 9 bases; nucleotides not matched to a gene: 1. The CDR3 nucleotides are TGTGCCAGCAGCCAAGGGACAGGGGCTTCACCCCTCCACTTT. It is translated as CASSQGTGASPLHF.

This clone has a single count. The chain recombines TRBV30 with TRBJ1-1; D gene ambiguous. V gave up 2 bases and J gave up 2 bases, with 9 bases separating them. The CDR3 sequence is 13 residues long. Looked up from germline, CDR1 is GTSNPN and CDR2 is SVGIG (reference sequence). CDR3: CAWSQQINTEAFF. CDR3 nucleotides: TGTGCCTGGAGTCAACAGATAAACACTGAAGCTTTCTTT.

This chain connects TRBV5-1 to TRBJ1-1, with 10 bases aligning to TRBD1. This CDR3 has 17 amino acids. V shed 7 bases and J 1 base; nucleotides not matched to a gene: 13. Looked up from germline, CDR1 is SGHRS and CDR2 is YFSETQ. The CDR3 region is CASSLSGTGASNTEAFF. In nucleotides, the CDR3 is TGCGCCAGCTCCCTTTCCGGGACAGGGGCCTCGAACACTGAAGCTTTCTTT.

The rearrangement uses TRBV6-2 or TRBV6-3 and TRBJ2-7; 8 positions agree with TRBD2. The ends lost 4 bases at V and 2 bases at J; junction bases unmatched: 10. This CDR3 has 16 residues. Germline CDR1 and CDR2: MNHEY and SVGEGT. The CDR3 DNA follows: TGTGCCAGCAGTTTTGTTTCGAGCGGGAGTACCTACGAGCAGTACTTC. Protein: CASSFVSSGSTYEQYF.

The chain combines TRBV2 with TRBJ2-3; D not certain. The CDR3 covers 19 residues. The germline CDR1 and CDR2 sequences are SNHLY and FYNNEI. Trimming left V 3 bases short and J 0 bases short, with 22 bases between. Here the CDR3 reads CASSESPYVSSFSTDTQYF. The CDR3 nucleotides are TGTGCCAGCAGTGAGAGCCCCTATGTTAGCAGCTTTAGCACAGATACGCAGTATTTT.

This clone is a singleton in its sample. The gene calls are TRBV24-1 and TRBJ2-3; 8 bases map to TRBD1. V lost 6 bases and J lost 0; bases outside the gene matches: 7. Germline V lookup: CDR1 KGHDR, CDR2 SFDVKD. The length of the CDR3 is 16 residues. CDR3 sequence: CATSLSGTGSTDTQYF. The DNA of the CDR3 is TGTGCCACCAGTCTAAGTGGGACAGGTAGCACAGATACGCAGTATTTT.

The J gene is TRBJ2-7, the V gene TRBV5-6; D is possibly TRBD2 (6 bases). Germline values: CDR1 SGHDT, CDR2 YYEEEE. V lost 4 bases and J 3 bases, leaving 11 bases between the germline ends. CDR3 length: 13 residues. CDR3 protein: CASSPVAVYEQYF. The CDR3 DNA sequence: TGTGCCAGCAGCCCCGTAGCGGTCTACGAGCAGTACTTC.

The chain has TRBV29-1 and TRBJ2-3; perhaps TRBD2 as D (6 bases). The V and J ends lost 1 base and 4 bases respectively, with 12 bases between them. CDR1 and CDR2 from the germline V gene are SQVTM and ANQGSEA. This CDR3 is 14 amino acids long. CDR3 sequence: CSVEGRASADTQYF. CDR3 coding DNA: TGCAGCGTTGAAGGGAGGGCTAGCGCAGATACGCAGTATTTT.

This chain joins TRBV25-1 and TRBJ2-5; TRBD2 matches 10 bases. Germline V gene sequence: CDR1 MGHDK, CDR2 SYGVNS. This CDR3 is built from 17 residues. Germline trimming cut 5 bases from V and 2 bases from J; bases unmatched to any gene: 11. The CDR3 nucleotides are TGTGCCAGCAGTCCTAATAGCGGGGGGCCCCTACAAGAGACCCAGTACTTC. It is translated as CASSPNSGGPLQETQYF.

The gene calls are TRBV2 and TRBJ2-5; TRBD1 matches at 7 bases. Germline CDR1 is SNHLY and CDR2 is FYNNEI. The CDR3 runs 16 residues. V trimming: 8 bases; J trimming: 0 bases; junction bases outside the gene matches: 12. CDR3 nucleotides: TGTGCCAGCGATGCCAACCAGGGGGAGTACCAAGAGACCCAGTACTTC. Translation: CASDANQGEYQETQYF. The complete variable domain, with remaining parts taken from reference TRBV2 and TRBJ2-5, reads EPEVTQTPSHQVTQMGQEVILRCVPISNHLYFYWYRQILGQKVEFLVSFYNNEISEKSEIFDDQFSVERPDGSNFTLKIRSTKLEDSAMYFCASDANQGEYQETQYFGPGTRLLVL.